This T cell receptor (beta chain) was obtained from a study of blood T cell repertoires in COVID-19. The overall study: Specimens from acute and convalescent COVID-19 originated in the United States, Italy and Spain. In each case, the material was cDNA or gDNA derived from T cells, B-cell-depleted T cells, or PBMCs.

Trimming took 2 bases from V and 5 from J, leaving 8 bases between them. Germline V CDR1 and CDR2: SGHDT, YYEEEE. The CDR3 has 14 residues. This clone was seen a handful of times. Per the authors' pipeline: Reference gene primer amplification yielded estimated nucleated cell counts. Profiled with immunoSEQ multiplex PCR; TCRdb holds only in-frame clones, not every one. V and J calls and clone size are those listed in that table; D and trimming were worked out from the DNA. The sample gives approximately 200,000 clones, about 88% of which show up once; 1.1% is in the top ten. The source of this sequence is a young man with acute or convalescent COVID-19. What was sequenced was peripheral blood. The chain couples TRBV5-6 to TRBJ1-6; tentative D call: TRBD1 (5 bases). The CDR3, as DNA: TGTGCCAGCAGCTTAAGGGGTCATAATTCACCCCTCCACTTT. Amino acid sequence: CASSLRGHNSPLHF.